This T cell receptor (beta chain) was retrieved from a study of sequential checkpoint blockade in melanoma. Study-wide background: Patients were randomized 1:1 to nivolumab-then-ipilimumab or ipilimumab-then-nivolumab first-line.

Regarding treatment: randomized to nivolumab then ipilimumab (arm A) or the reverse (arm B). Sorted cells were live CD3+CD8+, lacking CD19 and CD56, from PBMCs. TCRdb's table, derived via immunoSEQ multiplex PCR, lists solely in-frame clones and lacks some. The sample contains around 34,000 clones, approximately 81% of which appear only once. V was trimmed by 4 bases and J by 7 bases, leaving 17 bases between them. The CDR3 is 15 amino acids. The germline CDR1 and CDR2 sequences are MRHNA and SNTAGT. The J gene is TRBJ2-1, the V gene TRBV6-4; tentative D call: TRBD1 (5 bases). The specimen was CD8+ T cells sorted from blood (inferred from file names), collected from a patient given nivolumab and ipilimumab in sequence. This clonotype was obtained from a human donor with melanoma. DNA of the CDR3: TGTGCCAGCAGTGTCTCCAGGGTGGCAGGGAATGAGCAGTTCTTC. Translation gives CASSVSRVAGNEQFF.